The present T cell receptor (beta chain) was sequenced within a study of cytomegalovirus exposure and HLA in healthy donors. The wider study: In a previous analysis, 100 million to 140 million unique TCR beta sequences were found from roughly 180 million T cells. Falling in the Caucasian-associated ancestry cluster were 80% to 85% of under 450 genotyped donors.

Trimming cost V 4 bases and J 4 bases; bases outside gene matches: 11. CDR3 length equals 16 residues. Germline CDR1 SGHNT, CDR2 YYREEE (reference sequence). The study, taken as a whole, reports: Being indistinguishable, some V segments were excluded, TRBV6-2 and TRBV6-3 among them.

As regards this clone: The antigen is not known.

The primer mix had 60 Vbeta and 13 Jbeta primers. Sequencing used immunoSEQ multiplex PCR; TCRdb keeps in-frame clones, though not all of them. The sample contains fewer than 120,000 clones, over 60% of which appear only once. This TCR came from a woman aged 60-70 years in good health and CMV-seropositive. The V and J genes are TRBV5-4 and TRBJ2-1; 7 bases line up with TRBD1. Source material: PBMCs. This chain's CDR3 is CASSGTGAVGYNEQFF. As DNA, the CDR3 is TGTGCCAGCAGCGGAACAGGGGCTGTGGGATACAATGAGCAGTTCTTC. The entire variable domain, with the rest obtained from reference TRBV5-4 and TRBJ2-1, is as follows: ETGVTQSPTHLIKTRGQQVTLRCSSQSGHNTVSWYQQALGQGPQFIFQYYREEENGRGNFPPRFSGLQFPNYSSELNVNALELDDSALYLCASSGTGAVGYNEQFFGPGTRLTVL.